This T cell receptor (beta chain) was observed in a study of neurological immune-mediated disorders. CDR3 size: 16 residues. Looked up from germline, CDR1 is SGHNT and CDR2 is YENEEA. Losses at the gene ends were 2 bases for V and 5 bases for J; bases not matched to a gene: 4. Time point: longitudinal time-point 3. The authors made cDNA by 5'RACE with 10-nucleotide random UMIs. Using its own MiXCR run on the 5' RACE reads, TCRdb lists one record per CDR3 protein. The sample has roughly 50,000 distinct CDR3 sequences; roughly 13% are singletons. This clonotype showed up just a few times. The chain recombines TRBV11-3 with TRBJ2-5, with 14 bases identical to TRBD2. The sample was PBMCs. This clonotype originated in a male donor with HTLV-1-associated myelopathy (HAM/TSP). This chain's CDR3 is CASSLMGLAGDETQYF. The CDR3 coding sequence is TGTGCCAGCAGCTTAATGGGACTAGCGGGGGACGAGACCCAGTACTTC.